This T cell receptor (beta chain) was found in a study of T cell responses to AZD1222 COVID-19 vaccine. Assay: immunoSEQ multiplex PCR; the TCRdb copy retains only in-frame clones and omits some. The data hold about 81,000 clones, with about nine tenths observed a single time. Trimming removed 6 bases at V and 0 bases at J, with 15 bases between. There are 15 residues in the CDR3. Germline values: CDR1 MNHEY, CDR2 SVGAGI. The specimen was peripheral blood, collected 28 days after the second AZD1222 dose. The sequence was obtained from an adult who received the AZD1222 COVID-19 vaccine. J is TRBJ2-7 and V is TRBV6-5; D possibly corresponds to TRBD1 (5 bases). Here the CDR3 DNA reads TGTGCCAGCAGCAGATATCAAGGGGCCTCCTACGAGCAGTACTTC. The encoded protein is CASSRYQGASYEQYF.